The sequence of this TCR beta chain was determined in a study of T-cell reconstitution after alpha-beta-depleted transplantation in children. Findings of the study overall: Reports say that about two months after transplant, the alpha-beta T cells came out of several hundred graft clones that had expanded. By one year post-transplant, T-cell counts and diversity largely arose from T cells that were newly produced. Surviving thymic progenitors and recipient T cells were the source of high TCRbeta diversity at day 60 in some patients.

Germline V gives CDR1 SGHKS, CDR2 YYEKEE (reference sequence). V lost 4 bases to trimming and J lost 12 bases, with 17 bases between them. The CDR3 totals 14 residues. This clonotype has a handful of counts. Its antigen is unidentified. Preparation of the TCRbeta library involved a method that used unique molecular identifiers. TCRdb reanalysed the PCR reads using MiXCR and keeps one entry per CDR3 protein. The sample comprises 550,000 to 800,000 distinct CDR3 sequences, less than 15% of which are singletons, and 0.65% to 0.9% rests with the top ten. The chain combines TRBV5-5 with TRBJ1-6; no clear D. The sequence was collected from a girl under 10 years old with congenital amegakaryocytic thrombocytopenia, due to receive a stem cell transplant. Sequenced here: PBMCs, sampled before TCRalphabeta/CD19-depleted stem cell transplant. CDR3 in DNA: TGTGCCAGCAGCCCGATAATTCATAGTGGACCCCTCCACTTT. This translates into CASSPIIHSGPLHF.